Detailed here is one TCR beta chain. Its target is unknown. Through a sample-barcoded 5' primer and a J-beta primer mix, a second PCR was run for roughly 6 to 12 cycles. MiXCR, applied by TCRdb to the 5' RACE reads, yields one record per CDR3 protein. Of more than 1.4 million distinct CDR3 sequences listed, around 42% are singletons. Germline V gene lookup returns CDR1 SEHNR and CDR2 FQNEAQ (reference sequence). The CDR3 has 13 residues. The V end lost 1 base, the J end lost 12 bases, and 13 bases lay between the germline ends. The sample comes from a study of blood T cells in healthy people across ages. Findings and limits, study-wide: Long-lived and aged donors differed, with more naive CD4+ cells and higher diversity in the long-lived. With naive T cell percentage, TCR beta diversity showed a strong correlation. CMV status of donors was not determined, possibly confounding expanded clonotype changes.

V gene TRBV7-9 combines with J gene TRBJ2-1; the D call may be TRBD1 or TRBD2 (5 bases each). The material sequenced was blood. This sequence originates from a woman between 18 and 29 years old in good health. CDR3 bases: TGTGCCAGCAGCTTAGTGGGGCATGAGGGGCAGTTCTTC. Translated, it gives CASSLVGHEGQFF.